This T cell receptor (beta chain) was sequenced during a study of T cell repertoires in cytomegalovirus infection. V lost 6 bases to trimming and J lost 6 bases, with 15 bases between them. The CDR3 has 14 amino acids. In germline, CDR1 is MNHNY, CDR2 SVGAGI (reference sequence). This clonotype was recorded at least ten times. TCRdb re-analysed the reads in MiXCR, keeping a single row per CDR3 protein. The sample lists some 160,000 distinct CDR3 sequences; 17% were seen once. The TCR comes from a human donor in good health (CMV status not recorded). Some clones in this sample may be carry-over from other donors' samples. This chain connects TRBV6-6 to TRBJ1-5, with D tentatively TRBD1 (5 bases). Sample: CD8+ T cells from PBMCs. As DNA, the CDR3 is TGTGCCAGCAGCCCGGGGGAGGGCGGTCAGCCCCAGCATTTT. Translating it yields CASSPGEGGQPQHF.